The rows below give T cell receptor beta chains drawn from one sample of a study of cytomegalovirus exposure and HLA in healthy donors. The repertoire was sequenced with immunoSEQ multiplex PCR; TCRdb's copy has only in-frame clones and lacks some. The sample includes over 150,000 clones, 77% of them seen just once. Input material: PBMCs. All receptors derive from a woman aged 25 to 39 in good health and CMV-seropositive. CDR3s include the opening cysteine and the closing phenylalanine or tryptophan. D genes are given only for firm matches. Clone size, where shown, is once, few, many, or a class for clones that have expanded.

TRBV29-1,NA,NA,TRBJ2-5,CSVVFVSFQETQYF,TGCAGCGTTGTTTTTGTCTCTTTCCAAGAGACCCAGTACTTC
TRBV28,NA,NA,TRBJ1-1,CASSLSGEGTEAFF,TGTGCCAGCAGTTTATCGGGGGAGGGAACTGAAGCTTTCTTT
TRBV2,NA,NA,TRBJ2-7,CASSEVIADEQYF,TGTGCCAGCAGTGAAGTAATAGCAGACGAGCAGTACTTC
TRBV10-2,NA,TRBD1,TRBJ2-1,CAVTGDRALEQFF,TGCGCCGTGACTGGGGACAGGGCCCTTGAGCAGTTCTTC
TRBV19,NA,TRBD2,TRBJ2-7,CARTREALSYEQYF,TGTGCCAGGACACGGGAGGCCCTGTCCTACGAGCAGTACTTC
TRBV7-3,NA,TRBD1,TRBJ1-2,CASSSGTARPDGYTF,TGTGCCAGCAGCTCCGGGACAGCCAGGCCCGATGGCTACACCTTC
TRBV27,NA,TRBD2,TRBJ2-7,CASSWGGTSGMYF,TGTGCCAGCAGTTGGGGAGGGACTAGCGGGATGTACTTC
TRBV6-1,NA,NA,TRBJ1-1,CASSDRGLATEAFF,TGTGCCAGCAGTGACCGGGGACTAGCGACGGAAGCTTTCTTT
TRBV19,NA,TRBD2,TRBJ2-7,CASSIDDSGRGEQYF,TGTGCCAGTAGTATAGATGATAGCGGGAGAGGCGAGCAGTACTTC
TRBV19,NA,NA,TRBJ2-3,CASNGGRTDTQYF,TGTGCCAGTAATGGAGGTAGGACAGATACGCAGTATTTT
TRBV6-5,NA,NA,TRBJ1-5,CASSYSEGNQPQHF,TGTGCCAGCAGTTACTCGGAGGGCAATCAGCCCCAGCATTTT
TRBV28,NA,TRBD1,TRBJ1-5,CASTLWGQGINQPQHF,TGTGCCAGCACCCTTTGGGGACAGGGGATCAATCAGCCCCAGCATTTT
TRBV5-1,NA,NA,TRBJ2-3,CASSSIVARSGDTQYF,TGCGCCAGCAGCTCCATCGTCGCCAGGTCAGGAGATACGCAGTATTTT
TRBV7-3,NA,NA,TRBJ2-7,CASSLELAHEQYF,TGTGCCAGCAGCTTAGAGCTAGCCCACGAGCAGTACTTC
TRBV12-5,NA,NA,TRBJ2-1,CASGLAFGKDEQFF,TGTGCTAGTGGTTTGGCCTTCGGGAAGGATGAGCAGTTCTTC
TRBV4-3,NA,NA,TRBJ2-7,CASSQEEGIPTYEQYF,TGCGCCAGCAGCCAAGAGGAGGGGATCCCTACCTACGAGCAGTACTTC
TRBV5-6,NA,TRBD2,TRBJ2-5,CASSSLAGDQETQYF,TGTGCCAGCAGCAGCCTAGCGGGAGACCAAGAGACCCAGTACTTC
TRBV15,NA,NA,TRBJ1-5,CATSRELLGDYSNQPQHF,TGTGCCACCAGCAGAGAACTGTTGGGGGACTATAGCAATCAGCCCCAGCATTTT
TRBV7-2,NA,NA,TRBJ1-5,CASSTDSSPYQPQHF,TGTGCCAGCAGCACCGACAGCAGTCCTTATCAGCCCCAGCATTTT
TRBV10-3,NA,TRBD2,TRBJ2-1,CAISESMAGVYNEQFF,TGTGCCATCAGTGAGTCGATGGCGGGAGTCTACAATGAGCAGTTCTTC
TRBV11-2,once,NA,TRBJ2-7,CASSFGAGTDSYEQYF,TGTGCCAGCAGCTTTGGGGCGGGGACAGACTCCTACGAGCAGTACTTC
TRBV27,NA,TRBD1,TRBJ1-1,CASSSTGFYTEAFF,TGTGCCAGCAGTTCGACAGGGTTTTACACTGAAGCTTTCTTT
TRBV30,few,NA,TRBJ2-3,CAWSVRRGPTDTQYF,TGTGCCTGGAGTGTACGGCGGGGGCCTACAGATACGCAGTATTTT
TRBV7-2,NA,NA,TRBJ1-5,CASSLERAGQPQHF,TGTGCCAGCAGCTTAGAGCGGGCCGGGCAGCCCCAGCATTTT
TRBV2,NA,NA,TRBJ2-2,CASTVGQVTGELFF,TGTGCCAGCACGGTGGGACAAGTCACCGGGGAGCTGTTTTTT
TRBV7-2,NA,TRBD1,TRBJ1-1,CASSPIGGAGTEAFF,TGTGCCAGCAGCCCTATAGGGGGCGCTGGCACTGAAGCTTTCTTT
TRBV6-6,NA,NA,TRBJ2-5,CASSLRQGSRETQYF,TGTGCCAGCAGTTTAAGGCAGGGGAGCCGGGAGACCCAGTACTTC
TRBV21-1,NA,NA,TRBJ2-3,CASRGRGFTDTQYF,TGTGCCAGCAGGGGGCGGGGGTTCACAGATACGCAGTATTTT
TRBV2,NA,TRBD1,TRBJ1-2,CASSLQGALGGYTF,TGTGCCAGCAGTCTGCAGGGGGCCCTGGGCGGCTACACCTTC
TRBV30,NA,TRBD2,TRBJ2-5,CAWSVLAGTQYF,TGTGCCTGGAGTGTACTAGCGGGGACCCAGTACTTC
TRBV7-9,NA,TRBD1,TRBJ2-1,CASSLDGTAINEQFF,TGTGCCAGCAGCCTAGACGGGACAGCGATCAATGAGCAGTTCTTC
TRBV15,NA,TRBD2,TRBJ2-5,CATSSPGGVETQYF,TGTGCCACCAGTTCTCCGGGAGGGGTGGAGACCCAGTACTTC
TRBV7-8,NA,NA,TRBJ2-3,CASSSNRIAVRADTQYF,TGTGCCAGCAGCTCCAACCGGATAGCGGTCCGAGCAGATACGCAGTATTTT
TRBV18,NA,TRBD1,TRBJ1-1,CASSPGTGNTEAFF,TGTGCCAGCTCACCTGGGACAGGGAACACTGAAGCTTTCTTT
TRBV18,NA,TRBD2,TRBJ2-1,CASSSGTSGSINEQFF,TGTGCCAGCTCATCCGGGACTAGCGGGAGTATAAATGAGCAGTTCTTC
TRBV28,NA,TRBD1,TRBJ2-3,CASSRRTGQDTQYF,TGTGCCAGCAGCCGGAGGACAGGGCAAGATACGCAGTATTTT
TRBV28,NA,TRBD1,TRBJ2-7,CASSFAGTGGEKYF,TGTGCCAGCAGTTTCGCCGGGACAGGGGGCGAAAAATACTTC
TRBV12-5,NA,TRBD1,TRBJ1-2,CASGNLPWDRNNYGYTF,TGTGCTAGTGGTAACCTGCCATGGGACAGAAATAACTATGGCTACACCTTC
TRBV30,NA,TRBD1,TRBJ2-6,CAWSEETGSSSGANVLTF,TGTGCCTGGAGTGAAGAGACAGGGTCCTCCTCTGGGGCCAACGTCCTGACTTTC
TRBV30,NA,NA,TRBJ1-4,CAWSVLTVRSEKLFF,TGTGCCTGGAGTGTGTTAACTGTTCGTAGTGAAAAACTGTTTTTT
TRBV29-1,NA,NA,TRBJ2-1,CSDYSGYNEQFF,TGCAGCGACTATAGCGGCTACAATGAGCAGTTCTTC
TRBV11-2,NA,NA,TRBJ1-1,CASTQDAVNTEAFF,TGTGCCAGCACCCAAGACGCGGTGAACACTGAAGCTTTCTTT
TRBV5-4,NA,NA,TRBJ2-3,CASSLGSPGADTQYF,TGTGCCAGCAGCTTGGGGTCCCCCGGGGCAGATACGCAGTATTTT
TRBV11-2,NA,NA,TRBJ2-7,CASSPRLVRGEQYF,TGTGCCAGCAGCCCGCGACTGGTTCGAGGAGAGCAGTACTTC
TRBV7-2,NA,NA,TRBJ2-3,CASSLGLGGGRQDTQYF,TGTGCCAGCAGCTTAGGTCTGGGCGGTGGGAGACAAGATACGCAGTATTTT
TRBV5-1,once,TRBD1,TRBJ2-1,CASSLSGQGANEQFF,TGCGCCAGCAGCTTATCCGGACAGGGGGCAAATGAGCAGTTCTTC
TRBV10-3,NA,TRBD1,TRBJ2-2,CATNVDRAPGELFF,TGTGCCACGAACGTGGACAGGGCTCCCGGGGAGCTGTTTTTT
TRBV27,NA,NA,TRBJ2-1,CASSDLVRSYNEQFF,TGTGCCAGCAGTGATCTAGTTCGCTCCTACAATGAGCAGTTCTTC
TRBV30,NA,TRBD2,TRBJ2-1,CAWRRGAGGHNEQFF,TGTGCCTGGAGGAGGGGAGCGGGAGGACACAATGAGCAGTTCTTC
TRBV5-5,NA,NA,TRBJ2-3,CASSKGGRDTDTQYF,TGTGCCAGCAGCAAAGGGGGTAGGGACACAGATACGCAGTATTTT
TRBV2,NA,NA,TRBJ1-5,CASSRRQELNQPQHF,TGTGCCAGCAGTAGACGACAGGAGCTCAATCAGCCCCAGCATTTT
TRBV7-9,NA,NA,TRBJ1-5,CASSLGQETNQPQHF,TGTGCCAGCAGCTTAGGACAGGAGACCAATCAGCCCCAGCATTTT